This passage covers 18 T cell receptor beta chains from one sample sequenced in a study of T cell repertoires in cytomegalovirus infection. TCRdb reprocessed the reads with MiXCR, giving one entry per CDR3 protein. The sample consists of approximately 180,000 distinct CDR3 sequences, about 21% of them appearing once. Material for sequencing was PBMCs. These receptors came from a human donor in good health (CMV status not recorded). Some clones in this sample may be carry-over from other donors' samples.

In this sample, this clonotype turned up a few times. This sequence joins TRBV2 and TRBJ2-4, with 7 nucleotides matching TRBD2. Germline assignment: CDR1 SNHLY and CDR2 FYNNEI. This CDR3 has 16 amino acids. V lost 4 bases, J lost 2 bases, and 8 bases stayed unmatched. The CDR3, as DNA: TGTGCCAGCAGTGTTGCGGGGGAGGTCTCCAAAAACATTCAGTACTTC. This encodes CASSVAGEVSKNIQYF.

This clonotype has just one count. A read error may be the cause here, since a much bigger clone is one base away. The CDR3: CGSSRAGRHNEQFF. CDR3 nucleotides: TGTGGCAGCAGCCGGGCGGGACGCCACAATGAGCAGTTCTTC. The chain has TRBV14 and TRBJ2-1, with D tentatively TRBD2 (6 bases). CDR3 length equals 14 residues. Germline values: CDR1 SGHDN, CDR2 FVKESK.

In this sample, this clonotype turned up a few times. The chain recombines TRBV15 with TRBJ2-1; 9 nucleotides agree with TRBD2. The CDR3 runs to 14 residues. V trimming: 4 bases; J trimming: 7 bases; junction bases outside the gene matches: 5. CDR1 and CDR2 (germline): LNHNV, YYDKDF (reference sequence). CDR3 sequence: CATSKVAGANEQFF. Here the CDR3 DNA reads TGTGCCACCAGCAAGGTAGCGGGAGCGAATGAGCAGTTCTTC.

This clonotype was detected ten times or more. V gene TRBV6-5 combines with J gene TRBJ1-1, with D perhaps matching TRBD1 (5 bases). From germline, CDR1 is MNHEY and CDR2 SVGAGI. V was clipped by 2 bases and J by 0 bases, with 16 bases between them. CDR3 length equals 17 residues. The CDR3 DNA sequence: TGTGCCAGCAGTTACATCAACAGGTTCGAGATGAACACTGAAGCTTTCTTT. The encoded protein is CASSYINRFEMNTEAFF.

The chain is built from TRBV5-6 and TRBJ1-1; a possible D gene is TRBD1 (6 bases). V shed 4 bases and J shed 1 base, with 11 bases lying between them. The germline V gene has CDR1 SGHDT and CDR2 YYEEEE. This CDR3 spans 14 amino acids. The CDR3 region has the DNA TGTGCCAGCAGCCCCCGGGGGCAGAACACTGAAGCTTTCTTT. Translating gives CASSPRGQNTEAFF.

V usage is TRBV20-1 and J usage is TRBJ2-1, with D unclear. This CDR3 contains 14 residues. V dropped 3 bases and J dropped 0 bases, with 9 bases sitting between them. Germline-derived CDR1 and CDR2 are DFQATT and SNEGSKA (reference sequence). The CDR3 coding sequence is TGCAGTGCTAGGGACGCCAGCTCCTACAATGAGCAGTTCTTC. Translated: CSARDASSYNEQFF.

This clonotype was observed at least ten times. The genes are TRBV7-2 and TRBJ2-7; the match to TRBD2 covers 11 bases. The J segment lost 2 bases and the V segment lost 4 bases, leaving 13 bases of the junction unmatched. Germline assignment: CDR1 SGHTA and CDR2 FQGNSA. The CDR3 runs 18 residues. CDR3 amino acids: CASSSRRLAGGHAYEQYF. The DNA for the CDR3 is TGTGCCAGCAGCTCCCGTCGGCTAGCGGGAGGCCACGCCTACGAGCAGTACTTC.

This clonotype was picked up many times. The CDR3 loop is CASSLAGGGTEAFF. CDR3 nucleotide sequence: TGCGCCAGCAGCTTGGCGGGGGGCGGCACTGAAGCTTTCTTT. The chain has TRBV5-1 and TRBJ1-1; possibly TRBD1 for D (6 bases). Germline V gives CDR1 SGHRS, CDR2 YFSETQ. The V end lost 0 bases, the J end lost 4 bases, and 10 bases lay between the germline ends. The CDR3 is 14 amino acids.

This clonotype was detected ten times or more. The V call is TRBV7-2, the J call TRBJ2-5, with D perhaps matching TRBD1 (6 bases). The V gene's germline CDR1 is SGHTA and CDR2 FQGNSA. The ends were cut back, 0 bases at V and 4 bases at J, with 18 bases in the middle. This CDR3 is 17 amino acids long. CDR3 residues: CASSLAPRTLGAETQYF. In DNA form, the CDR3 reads TGTGCCAGCAGCTTAGCCCCCCGGACCTTGGGGGCAGAGACCCAGTACTTC. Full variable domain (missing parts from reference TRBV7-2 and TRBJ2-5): GAGVSQSPSNKVTEKGKDVELRCDPISGHTALYWYRQSLGQGLEFLIYFQGNSAPDKSGLPSDRFSAERTGGSVSTLTIQRTQQEDSAVYLCASSLAPRTLGAETQYFGPGTRLLVL.

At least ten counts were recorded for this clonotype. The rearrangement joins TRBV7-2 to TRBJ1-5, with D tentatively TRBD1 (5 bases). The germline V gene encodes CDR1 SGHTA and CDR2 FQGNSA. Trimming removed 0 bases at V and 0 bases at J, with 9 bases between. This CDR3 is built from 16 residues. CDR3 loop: CASSLAEQASNQPQHF. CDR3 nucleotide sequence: TGTGCCAGCAGCTTAGCGGAACAGGCTAGCAATCAGCCCCAGCATTTT.

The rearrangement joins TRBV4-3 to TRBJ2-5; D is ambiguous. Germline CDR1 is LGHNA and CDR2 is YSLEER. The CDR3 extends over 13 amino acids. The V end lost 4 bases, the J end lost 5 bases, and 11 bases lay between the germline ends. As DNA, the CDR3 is TGCGCCAGCAGCCGGACGGTGGCGGAGACCCAGTACTTC. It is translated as CASSRTVAETQYF.

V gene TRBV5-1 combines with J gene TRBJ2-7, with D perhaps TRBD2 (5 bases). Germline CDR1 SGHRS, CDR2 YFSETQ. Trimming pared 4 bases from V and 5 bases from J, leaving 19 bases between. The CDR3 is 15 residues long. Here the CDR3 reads CASSPEAGGQDEQYF. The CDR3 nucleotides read TGCGCCAGCAGCCCGGAGGCAGGAGGTCAGGACGAGCAGTACTTC.

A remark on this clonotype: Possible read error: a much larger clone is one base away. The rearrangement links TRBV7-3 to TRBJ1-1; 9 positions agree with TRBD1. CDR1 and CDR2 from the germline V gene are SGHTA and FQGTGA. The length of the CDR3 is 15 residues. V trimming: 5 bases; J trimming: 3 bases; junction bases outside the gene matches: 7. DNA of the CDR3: TGTGCCAGCAGCCCCGGGACAGGGCTGTACACTGAAGCTTTCTTT. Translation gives CASSPGTGLYTEAFF.

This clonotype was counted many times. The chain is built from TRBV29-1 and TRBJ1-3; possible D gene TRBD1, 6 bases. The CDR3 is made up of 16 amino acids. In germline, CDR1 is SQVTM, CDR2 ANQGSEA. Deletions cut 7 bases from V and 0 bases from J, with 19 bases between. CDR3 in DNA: TGCAGCGGTGCCCTCGGACAGACAAACTCTGGAAACACCATATATTTT. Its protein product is CSGALGQTNSGNTIYF.

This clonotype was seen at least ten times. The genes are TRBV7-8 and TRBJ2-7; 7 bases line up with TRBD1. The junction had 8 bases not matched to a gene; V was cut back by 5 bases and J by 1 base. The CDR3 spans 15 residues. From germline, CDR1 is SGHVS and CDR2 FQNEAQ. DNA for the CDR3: TGTGCCAGCAGCCTCAGACAGGGAAGATCCTACGAGCAGTACTTC. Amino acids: CASSLRQGRSYEQYF.

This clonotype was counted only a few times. The CDR3 coding sequence is TGTGCCAGAGGTCGTCCGAACAGGGAAAATTCACCCCTCCACTTT. Translation: CARGRPNRENSPLHF. V and J are TRBV2 and TRBJ1-6; TRBD1 is a possible D gene (6 bases). The CDR3 length is 15 residues. Germline assignment: CDR1 SNHLY and CDR2 FYNNEI. Trimming took off 9 bases at V and 7 bases at J, with 19 bases between the two ends.

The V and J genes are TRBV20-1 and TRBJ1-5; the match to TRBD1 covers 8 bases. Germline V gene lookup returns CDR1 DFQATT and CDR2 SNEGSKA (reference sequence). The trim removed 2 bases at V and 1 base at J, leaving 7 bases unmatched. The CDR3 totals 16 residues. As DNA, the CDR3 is TGCAGTGCTAGAATTGGACAGGGCAGGAGCAATCAGCCCCAGCATTTT. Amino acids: CSARIGQGRSNQPQHF.

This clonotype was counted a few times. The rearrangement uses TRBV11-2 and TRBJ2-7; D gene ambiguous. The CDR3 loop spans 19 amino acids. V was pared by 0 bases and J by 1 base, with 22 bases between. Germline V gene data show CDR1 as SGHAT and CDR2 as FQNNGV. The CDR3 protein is CASSLDSSRGWVGSYEQYF. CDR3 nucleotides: TGTGCCAGCAGCTTAGATTCGAGTCGCGGATGGGTGGGATCCTACGAGCAGTACTTC.